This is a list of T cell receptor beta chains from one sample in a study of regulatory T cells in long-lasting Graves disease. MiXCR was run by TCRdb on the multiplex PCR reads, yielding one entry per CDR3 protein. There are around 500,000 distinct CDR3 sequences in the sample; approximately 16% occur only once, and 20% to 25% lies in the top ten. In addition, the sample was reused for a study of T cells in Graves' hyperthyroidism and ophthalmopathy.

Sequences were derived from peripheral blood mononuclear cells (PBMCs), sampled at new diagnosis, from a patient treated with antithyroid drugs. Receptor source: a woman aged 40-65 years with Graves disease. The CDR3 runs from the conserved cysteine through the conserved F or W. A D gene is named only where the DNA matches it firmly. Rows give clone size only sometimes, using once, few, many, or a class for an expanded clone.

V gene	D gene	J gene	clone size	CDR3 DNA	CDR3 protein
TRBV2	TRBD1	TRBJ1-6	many	TGTGCCATCTTCCAGGGGGCTCGGGGTAATTCACCCCTCCACTTT	CAIFQGARGNSPLHF
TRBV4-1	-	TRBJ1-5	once	TGCGCCAGCAGCCAAGCCCGGGAACTCAATCAGCCCCAGCATTTT	CASSQARELNQPQHF
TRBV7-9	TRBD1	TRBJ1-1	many	TGTGCCAGCAGCCCCGGACAGGGCGCTGAAGCTTTCTTT	CASSPGQGAEAFF
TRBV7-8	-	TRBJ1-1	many	TGTGCCAGCAGCCATACAGCCTCTGGAGGGCCTATGAACACTGAAGCTTTCTTT	CASSHTASGGPMNTEAFF
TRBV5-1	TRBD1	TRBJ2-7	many	TGCGCCAGCAGCTTGGAGGGACAGGGGGAGGCCGGCGAGCAGTACTTC	CASSLEGQGEAGEQYF
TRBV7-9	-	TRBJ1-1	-	TGTGCCAGCAGCTTAGGTGGGCTTGTTAACGAAGCTTTCTTT	CASSLGGLVNEAFF
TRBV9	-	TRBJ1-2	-	TGTGCCAGCAGCGTGGGCCAGGGTTCGGTTGGGGACTATGGCTACACCTTC	CASSVGQGSVGDYGYTF
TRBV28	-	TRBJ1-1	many	TGTGCCAGCAGTTTACAGGGGCAGACTGAAGCTTTCTTT	CASSLQGQTEAFF
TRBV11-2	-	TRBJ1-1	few	TGTGCCAGCCTCTTAGACAGAACAGTTAAGGCTTTCTTT	CASLLDRTVKAFF
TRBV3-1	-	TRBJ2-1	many	TGTGCCAGCAGCCAAGGGCCAGGGCTGTACAATGAGCAGTTCTTC	CASSQGPGLYNEQFF
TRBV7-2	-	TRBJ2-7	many	TGTGCCAGCAGCTCCGTTAGCGGTGGGGCCTACGAGCAGTACTTC	CASSSVSGGAYEQYF
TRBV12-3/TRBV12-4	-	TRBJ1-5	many	TGTGCCAGCAGTTTAGGGTCAGGGACGGGGCAGCCCCAGCATTTT	CASSLGSGTGQPQHF
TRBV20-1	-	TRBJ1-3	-	TGCAGTGCTAGAGATGTGAAGGGGGCTGGAAACACCATATATTTT	CSARDVKGAGNTIYF
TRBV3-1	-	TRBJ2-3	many	TGTGCCAGCAGCCAATTGATGGAGGGGCCCCTCGATACGCAGTATTTT	CASSQLMEGPLDTQYF
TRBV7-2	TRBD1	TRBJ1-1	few	TGTGCCAGCAGGCGTAGGGGGGGGGACAGGGCCACTGAAGCTTTCTTT	CASRRRGGDRATEAFF
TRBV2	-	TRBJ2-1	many	TGTGCCAGCCTATACCGGGACAACAATGAGCAGTTCTTC	CASLYRDNNEQFF
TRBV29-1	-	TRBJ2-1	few	TGCAGCGTTGAACCAGCGTTCTCCTACAATGAGCAGTTCTTC	CSVEPAFSYNEQFF
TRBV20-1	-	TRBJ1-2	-	TGCAGTGCTAGAGATTGGGTTCGTACGGGGACCTCAGGCTACACCTTC	CSARDWVRTGTSGYTF
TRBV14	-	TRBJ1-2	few	TGTGCCAGCTCCCGGGGAGGGTTAAACTATGGCTACACCTTC	CASSRGGLNYGYTF
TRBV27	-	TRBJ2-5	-	TGTGCCAGCAGTCCGGGCGTACGGGGACAGACCCAGTACTTC	CASSPGVRGQTQYF
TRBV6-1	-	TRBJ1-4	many	TGTGCCAGCAGTGAACAACCGGAGTCAAAACTGTTTTTT	CASSEQPESKLFF
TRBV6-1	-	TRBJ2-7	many	TGTGCCAGCAGCAGACAGTCTGACTACGAGCAGTACTTC	CASSRQSDYEQYF
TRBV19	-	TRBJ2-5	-	TGTGCCAGTAGTGTGAGCAGGGGATTGGGGACCCAGTACTTC	CASSVSRGLGTQYF